This record concerns one TCR beta chain sequence. Its antigen is undetermined. The data are from a study of cytomegalovirus exposure and HLA in healthy donors. Germline values: CDR1 LGHNT, CDR2 FRNRAP. V was trimmed by 6 bases and J by 2 bases, leaving 17 bases between them. The CDR3 covers 16 residues. In the PCR, 60 Vbeta and 13 Jbeta primers were used. Sequenced by immunoSEQ multiplex PCR; TCRdb stores in-frame clones only, minus some. The sample holds roughly 110,000 clones, roughly 70% seen once. Study-wide results and caveats: A few CMV-associated chains were confirmed in vitro to be specific for CMV antigens. Based on reports, TCR beta sequences accurately predicted HLA-A and HLA-B alleles for most subjects. An analysis was carried out later, and it reportedly showed fewer N-insertions in an Asian-associated ancestry cluster than the 666-donor mean. It was 160 or so TCR beta chains that were listed as cytomegalovirus-associated.

The sequencing input was PBMCs. The rearrangement uses TRBV12-5 and TRBJ2-4; a possible D gene is TRBD1 (6 bases). The origin of this receptor is a man aged 25 to 40 in good health and CMV-seropositive. The CDR3 reads CASGPLSQGTKNIQYF. CDR3 nucleotide sequence: TGTGCTAGTGGCCCCCTGTCGCAGGGGACCAAAAACATTCAGTACTTC.